This TCR beta chain was retrieved from a study of post-analysis software for immune sequencing data. Study overall: Secondary progressive, relapsing-remitting and progressive-relapsing multiple sclerosis were among the included disease courses. Study-wide results and limits: TRBV segments more frequent in patients than in controls numbered about 5 and included TRBV5-6, TRBV5-1 and TRBV20-1. Strong co-clustering by F measure linked samples that shared a preparation batch.

A few counts support this clonotype. Its antigen is undetermined. TCR beta cDNA libraries included unique molecular identifiers. The T cell input of about 0.85 to 10 million gave roughly 0.5 million cDNA molecules. TCRdb redid the calling of the PCR reads with MiXCR, one entry per CDR3 protein. The sample carries 750,000 to 900,000 distinct CDR3 sequences, about half recorded once. Looked up from germline, CDR1 is SEHNR and CDR2 is FQNEAQ (reference sequence). The CDR3 runs 15 residues. V lost 0 bases to trimming and J lost 3 bases; unmatched junction nucleotides: 4. What was sequenced was blood. The origin of this receptor is a girl aged 5 to 17 with multiple sclerosis. The chain employs TRBV7-9 and TRBJ2-7; 8 bases align to TRBD2. CDR3 sequence (DNA): TGTGCCAGCAGCTTAGCGATTGGGACTAGCTACGAGCAGTACTTC. Protein sequence: CASSLAIGTSYEQYF.